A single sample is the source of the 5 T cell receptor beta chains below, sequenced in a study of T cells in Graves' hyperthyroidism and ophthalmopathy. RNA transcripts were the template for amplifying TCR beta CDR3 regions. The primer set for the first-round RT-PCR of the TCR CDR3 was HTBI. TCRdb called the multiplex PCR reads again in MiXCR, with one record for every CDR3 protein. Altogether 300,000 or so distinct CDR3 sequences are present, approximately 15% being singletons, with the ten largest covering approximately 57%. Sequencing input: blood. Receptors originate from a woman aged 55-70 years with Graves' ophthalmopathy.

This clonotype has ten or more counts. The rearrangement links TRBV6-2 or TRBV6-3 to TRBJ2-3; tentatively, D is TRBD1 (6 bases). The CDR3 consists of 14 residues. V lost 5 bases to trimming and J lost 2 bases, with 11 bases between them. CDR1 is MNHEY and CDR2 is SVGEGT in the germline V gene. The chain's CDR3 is CASSQQGSTDTQYF. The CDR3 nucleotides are TGTGCCAGCAGTCAACAGGGATCCACAGATACGCAGTATTTT.

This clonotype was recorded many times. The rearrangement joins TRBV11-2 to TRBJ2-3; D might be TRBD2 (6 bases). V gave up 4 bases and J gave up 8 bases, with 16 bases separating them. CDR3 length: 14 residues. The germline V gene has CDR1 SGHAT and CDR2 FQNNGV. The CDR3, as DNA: TGTGCCAGCAGCTGGAGGGTGGGAACGGGTACGCAGTATTTT. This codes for CASSWRVGTGTQYF. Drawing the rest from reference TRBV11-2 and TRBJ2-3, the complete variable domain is EAGVAQSPRYKIIEKRQSVAFWCNPISGHATLYWYQQILGQGPKLLIQFQNNGVVDDSQLPKDRFSAERLKGVDSTLKIQPAKLEDSAVYLCASSWRVGTGTQYFGPGTRLTVL.

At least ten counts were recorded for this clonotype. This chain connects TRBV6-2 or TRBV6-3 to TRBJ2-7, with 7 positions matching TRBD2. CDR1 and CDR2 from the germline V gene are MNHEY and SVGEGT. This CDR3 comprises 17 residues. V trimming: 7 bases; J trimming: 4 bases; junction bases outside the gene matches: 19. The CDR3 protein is CASTLPQEREDEYEQYF. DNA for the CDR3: TGTGCCAGCACCCTGCCCCAGGAGCGGGAAGACGAATACGAGCAGTACTTC.

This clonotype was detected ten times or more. The CDR3, as DNA: TGCGCCAGCAGCCGAGGACAGTTTGAGACCCAGTACTTC. Its protein product is CASSRGQFETQYF. The chain carries TRBV5-1 and TRBJ2-5, with D possibly TRBD1 on 6 matching bases. There are 13 residues in the CDR3. CDR1 and CDR2 (germline): SGHRS, YFSETQ. V gave up 4 bases and J gave up 5 bases, with 12 bases separating them.

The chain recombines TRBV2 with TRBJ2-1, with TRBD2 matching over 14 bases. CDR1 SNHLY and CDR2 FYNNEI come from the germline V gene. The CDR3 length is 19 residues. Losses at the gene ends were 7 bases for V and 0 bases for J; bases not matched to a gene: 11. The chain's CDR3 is CASNGLAGGKSSSYNEQFF. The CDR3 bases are TGTGCCAGCAACGGACTAGCGGGGGGCAAAAGCAGCTCCTACAATGAGCAGTTCTTC.